A selection of T cell receptor beta chains follows, all from one sample in a study of OX40 agonist ivuxolimab in advanced cancers. The table came from immunoSEQ multiplex PCR; TCRdb's copy has only in-frame clones and leaves some out. The data hold roughly 91,000 clones, with about 87% observed a single time. The sequences come from CD4+ or CD8+ T cells sorted from blood, collected in a trial of the OX40 agonist ivuxolimab. The source of these receptors is an adult with an advanced solid tumor such as melanoma, head and neck, liver or kidney cancer. The CDR3 runs from the conserved cysteine through the conserved F or W. The D gene is left open where the match is weak. Some rows mark clone size as missing; the rest say once, few, many or name a class of expanded clone.

clone_size j_call d_call v_call cdr3_nt cdr3_aa
NA TRBJ2-3 TRBD2 TRBV11-3 TGTGCCAGCAGCCTGCGGGGGGGATCCACAGATACGCAGTATTTT CASSLRGGSTDTQYF
NA TRBJ2-1 TRBD2 TRBV11-1 TGTGCCAGCAGCTTAGGGACTAGCGGAAAATACAATGAGCAGTTCTTC CASSLGTSGKYNEQFF
NA TRBJ2-7 TRBD1 TRBV28 TGTGCCAGCAGTACCTACAGGGGCGGGTACGAGCAGTACTTC CASSTYRGGYEQYF
NA TRBJ2-6 NA TRBV7-2 TGTGCCAGCAGCTTCGATAGTCTGGGGGCCAACGTCCTGACTTTC CASSFDSLGANVLTF
NA TRBJ2-5 TRBD2 TRBV9 TGTGCCAGCAGCGTAGCGGTATCGGCTAGCGGGCAAGAGACCCAGTACTTC CASSVAVSASGQETQYF
NA TRBJ1-6 NA TRBV11-3 TGTGCCAGCAGCTTAGAGGGGAATTCACCCCTCCACTTT CASSLEGNSPLHF
NA TRBJ1-5 NA TRBV7-9 TGTGCCAGCAACCCTCTTACGGAGTTGCAGCCCCAGCATTTT CASNPLTELQPQHF
NA TRBJ2-7 NA TRBV5-1 TGCGCCAGCAGCTTGGCCACAGGGAGGGGGGACGAGCAGTACTTC CASSLATGRGDEQYF
NA TRBJ1-2 NA TRBV28 TGTGCCAGCACCGACGGCGGACTAAACTATGGCTACACCTTC CASTDGGLNYGYTF
NA TRBJ2-5 TRBD2 TRBV6-1 TGTGCCAGCAAGGTAGCGGGGAAAGAGACCCAGTACTTC CASKVAGKETQYF
NA TRBJ1-6 TRBD1 TRBV6-5 TGTGCCAGCGGATACACCGGGACAGCCAGACCCCTCCACTTT CASGYTGTARPLHF
NA TRBJ2-4 NA TRBV18 TGTGCCAGCTCACGACCGGGGGACATTCAGTACTTC CASSRPGDIQYF
NA TRBJ2-1 TRBD2 TRBV7-3 TGTGCCAGCAGCTCCTCCGGCGGGACTAGCGGCAATGAGCAGTTCTTC CASSSSGGTSGNEQFF
NA TRBJ2-7 NA TRBV5-6 TGTGCCAGCAGCTTACTGACTAGAGCCCCCTACGAGCAGTACTTC CASSLLTRAPYEQYF
NA TRBJ2-2 TRBD1 TRBV10-3 TGTGCCATCAGTCAAACAGGGGGACGGGAGCTGTTTTTT CAISQTGGRELFF
once TRBJ2-7 TRBD2 TRBV7-8 TGTGCCAGCAGCGCCAACCTAGCGGGGGCCGAGCAGTACTTC CASSANLAGAEQYF
NA TRBJ2-2 TRBD2 TRBV30 TGTGCCTGGGATAGCGGGGGGGCCGGCACCGGGGAGCTGTTTTTT CAWDSGGAGTGELFF
NA TRBJ2-7 TRBD2 TRBV11-2 TGTGCCAGCAGTTATAGCGGGGGGCTATCCTCCTACGAGCAGTACTTC CASSYSGGLSSYEQYF
NA TRBJ1-2 NA TRBV6-5 TGTGCCAGCAGCTTACAGGCCGCCGGCGGCTACACCTTC CASSLQAAGGYTF
NA TRBJ2-4 NA TRBV6-1 TGTGCCAGCAGTGATAATAGGGGCAAAAACATTCAGTACTTC CASSDNRGKNIQYF
NA TRBJ2-2 NA TRBV28 TGTGCCAGCAGCCTCCCCGAGGACCTCACCGGGGAGCTGTTTTTT CASSLPEDLTGELFF
NA TRBJ1-2 NA TRBV9 TGTGCCAGCAGCTTGACAGGTTCAACTCACTCATGG CASSLTGSTHSW
NA TRBJ2-7 NA TRBV28 TGTGCCAGCAGTTTCGGAGGGTTCCCTTACGAGCAGTACTTC CASSFGGFPYEQYF
NA TRBJ1-1 TRBD1 TRBV19 TGTGCCACCAGGACAGGAGCGGTGAGCACTGAAGCTTTCTTT CATRTGAVSTEAFF
NA TRBJ1-2 TRBD1 TRBV2 TGTGCCAGCAGCGGGACAGGTTCCAATGGCTACACCTTC CASSGTGSNGYTF
NA TRBJ2-2 TRBD1 TRBV28 TGTGCCAGCAGTCCGGCCCCGGGACAGGGGACCGGGGAGCTGTTTTTT CASSPAPGQGTGELFF
NA TRBJ2-5 NA TRBV28 TGTGCCAGCAGTTTAAGTGACCCCGAGACCCAGTACTTC CASSLSDPETQYF
NA TRBJ2-1 NA TRBV2 TGTGCCAGCAGACCTGCCGGGGGCAAGGATGAGCAGTTCTTC CASRPAGGKDEQFF
once TRBJ1-2 NA TRBV28 TGTGCCAGCAGGGCGTTTGGGGGTAACTATGGCTACACCTTC CASRAFGGNYGYTF
NA TRBJ1-1 NA TRBV5-1 TGCGCCAGCAGCTTTGGGGGGCCTGAGACTGAGGCTTTCTTT CASSFGGPETEAFF
once TRBJ2-7 NA TRBV5-6 TGTGCCAGCAGCAATAGGGCCTACGAGCAGTACTTC CASSNRAYEQYF
NA TRBJ2-5 TRBD1 TRBV7-9 TGTGCCAGCAGCCTCCGGGACAGCGCTCAAGAGACCCAGTACTTC CASSLRDSAQETQYF
NA TRBJ2-7 TRBD1 TRBV6-6 TGTGCCAGCAGGGGACAGGGACACTCCTACGAGCAGTACTTC CASRGQGHSYEQYF
many TRBJ1-3 NA TRBV18 TGTGCCAGCTCACCACCGAGTATTTCAGGGTCCCTCTCTGGAAACACCATATATTTT CASSPPSISGSLSGNTIYF
NA TRBJ1-4 TRBD1 TRBV19 TGTGCCAGTAGTATGGGGACAGCGATTGTGGAAAAACTGTTTTTT CASSMGTAIVEKLFF
NA TRBJ2-1 NA TRBV11-2 TGTGCCAGCACCAGGACGGAATCGAATTCCTACAATGAGCAGTTCTTC CASTRTESNSYNEQFF
once TRBJ2-1 NA TRBV7-2 TGTGCCAGCAGCGCGATTAAAGGCAATGAGCAGTTCTTC CASSAIKGNEQFF
NA TRBJ2-7 NA TRBV7-9 TGTGCCAGCAGCCCTACAGGGGGGGCCTACGAGCAGTACTTC CASSPTGGAYEQYF
few TRBJ1-2 NA TRBV5-4 TGTGCCAGCAGCTTCGATAGGGTAGGTGGCTACACCTTC CASSFDRVGGYTF
NA TRBJ2-7 NA TRBV29-1 TGCAGCGTTGGCTGGGGGACCTACGAGCAGTACTTC CSVGWGTYEQYF
NA TRBJ1-5 NA TRBV28 TGTGCCAGCACTCCTGCGGCAGGACGGAGCAATCAGCCCCAGCATTTT CASTPAAGRSNQPQHF
NA TRBJ2-5 TRBD1 TRBV11-2 TGTGCCAGCAGCCTAGGGACAGCCATTCTAGAAGAGACCCAGTACTTC CASSLGTAILEETQYF
NA TRBJ1-1 NA TRBV5-6 TGTGCCAGCAGCCCATCCAGAACGGAGAACACTGAAGCTTTCTTT CASSPSRTENTEAFF
few TRBJ1-1 NA TRBV28 TGTGCCAGCTCAGGGAACACTGAAGCTTTCTTT CASSGNTEAFF
NA TRBJ2-1 NA TRBV2 TGTGCCAGCACAGGACGGGGGAACAATGAGCAGTTCTTC CASTGRGNNEQFF
NA TRBJ1-4 NA TRBV21-1 TGTGCCAGCAGCGGGACAGGGTATGAAAAACTGTTTTTT CASSGTGYEKLFF